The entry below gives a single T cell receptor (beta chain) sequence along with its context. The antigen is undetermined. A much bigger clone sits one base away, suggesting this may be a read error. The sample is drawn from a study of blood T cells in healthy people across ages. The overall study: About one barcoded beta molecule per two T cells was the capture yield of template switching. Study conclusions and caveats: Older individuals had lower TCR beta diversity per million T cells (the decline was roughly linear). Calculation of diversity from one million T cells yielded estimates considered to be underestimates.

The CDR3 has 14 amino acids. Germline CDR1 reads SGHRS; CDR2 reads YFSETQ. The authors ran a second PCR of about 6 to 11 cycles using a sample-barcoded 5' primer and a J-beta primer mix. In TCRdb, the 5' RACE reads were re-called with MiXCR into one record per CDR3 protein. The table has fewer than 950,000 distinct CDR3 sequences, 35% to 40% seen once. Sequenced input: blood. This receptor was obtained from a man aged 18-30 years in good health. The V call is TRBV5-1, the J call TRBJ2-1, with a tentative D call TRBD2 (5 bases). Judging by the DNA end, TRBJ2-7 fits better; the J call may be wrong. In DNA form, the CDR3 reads TGCGCCAGCAGCCACACGGACTCCTACAATGAGCAGTACTTC. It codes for CASSHTDSYNEQYF.